The rows below give T cell receptor beta chains drawn from one sample of a study of CD8+ T cells in alopecia areata. Sequencing was performed with immunoSEQ multiplex PCR; in TCRdb, only in-frame clones are kept and a portion is missing. Of roughly 280,000 clones listed, 60% are singletons. The sample here was CD4+ T cells sorted from blood, taken around week 52, from a patient treated with tofacitinib. The receptors stem from a human donor with alopecia areata. The conserved cysteine and the conserved F or W are not part of the CDR3 here. The D gene is left open where the match is weak. The size field is filled for only some rows; it gives once, few, many or a size class.

j_gene | d_gene | abundance | v_gene | CDR3aa
TRBJ2-5 | NA | NA | TRBV27 | ASSFPRETQY
TRBJ2-5 | NA | NA | TRBV7-3 | ASSLGGLETQY
TRBJ2-2 | NA | once | TRBV27 | ASSPVLLNTGELF
TRBJ1-5 | TRBD1 | NA | TRBV29-1 | SAGQGTEPQH
TRBJ2-5 | TRBD2 | NA | TRBV25-1 | ASSDPWTSGAGGETQY
TRBJ1-6 | TRBD1 | NA | TRBV10-3 | AIRQPGQSNSPLH
TRBJ1-1 | TRBD1 | NA | TRBV27 | ASSLRTGATEAF
TRBJ1-2 | NA | NA | TRBV5-6 | ASSLARERPYGYT
TRBJ1-1 | NA | once | TRBV29-1 | SVVPRTEAF
TRBJ2-5 | NA | NA | TRBV30 | AWQGLVETQY
TRBJ2-1 | TRBD2 | few | TRBV27 | ASSKAGIYNEQF
TRBJ2-7 | TRBD1 | NA | TRBV29-1 | SVVGGKTYEQY